This T cell receptor beta chain was observed in a study of read filtering for tumor transcriptome and immune sequencing. The wider study: Among patients, 17 to 20 were male and about 15 female, aged about 40 to 90 (mean approximately 60). IR-seq gave about 3.5 to 11 million TCR reads per sample; RNA-seq gave about 80 to 1,400.

The library was built from about 400 ng RNA with molecular barcoded adaptors for alpha/delta and beta/gamma chains. TCRdb used MiXCR to reprocess the reads, holding one entry per CDR3 protein. The table records roughly 67,000 distinct CDR3 sequences, roughly a fifth of them present only once. General study points: Correlation between methods rose after single-read clonotypes were removed. IR-seq captured clonotypes deeper and more reliably than RNA-seq.

This CDR3 comprises 15 residues. In germline, CDR1 is ENHRY, CDR2 SYGVKD. V was cut by 0 bases and J by 0 bases, with 5 bases left in between. This clonotype was observed at least ten times. Antigen: not known. Material: a population of CD138-negative cells sorted from bone marrow. This clonotype was obtained from a donor at least 40 years old with multiple myeloma. The J gene is TRBJ1-4, the V gene TRBV10-3; D unresolved. CDR3 in DNA: TGTGCCATCAGTGAGTCTACAGCAACTAATGAAAAACTGTTTTTT. It is translated as CAISESTATNEKLFF.